The rows below give T cell receptor beta chains drawn from one sample of a study of patients and donors after allogeneic stem cell transplantation. TCRdb itself ran the RT-PCR reads through MiXCR, one entry per CDR3 protein. The sample contains about 230,000 distinct CDR3 sequences, around 14% of which appear only once. Sequencing used blood, either unsorted or a sorted T cell fraction (not recorded which). The receptors here all came from a human donor who was either an allogeneic HSCT recipient or a stem cell or donor lymphocyte infusion donor (not recorded which). It is not recorded whose cells these are; they may come from a transplant donor. Each CDR3 is given with its conserved first and last residue. D genes are given only for firm matches. Size is stated for part of the rows, as once, few or many counts, or as a class when the clone is expanded.

TRBV25-1	few	15	TRBD2	TRBJ2-5	CASSEPGLAGETQYF	TGTGCCAGCAGTGAACCCGGACTAGCCGGGGAGACCCAGTACTTC
TRBV14	few	12	.	TRBJ2-7	CASSQDFHEQYF	TGTGCCAGCAGCCAAGATTTCCACGAGCAGTACTTC
TRBV2	.	15	TRBD1	TRBJ2-1	CASTPRDRVGNEQFF	TGTGCCAGCACCCCGAGGGACAGGGTGGGTAATGAGCAGTTCTTC
TRBV12-3/TRBV12-4	many	15	.	TRBJ2-1	CASSQTIFSYNEQFF	TGTGCCAGCAGTCAAACGATCTTTTCGTACAATGAGCAGTTCTTC
TRBV9	.	14	TRBD1	TRBJ1-2	CASSVKGAGGGYTF	TGTGCCAGCAGCGTAAAGGGGGCAGGTGGTGGCTACACCTTC
TRBV20-1	many	14	TRBD2	TRBJ2-1	CSARVVGGGDEQFF	TGCAGTGCTAGAGTTGTGGGGGGAGGGGATGAGCAGTTCTTC
TRBV7-8	many	14	.	TRBJ2-3	CASSLGPPKDTQYF	TGTGCCAGCAGCCTTGGGCCCCCAAAGGATACGCAGTATTTT
TRBV5-4	few	14	.	TRBJ2-1	CASSLGATYNEQFF	TGTGCCAGCAGCTTGGGGGCCACCTACAATGAGCAGTTCTTC
TRBV5-1	.	13	.	TRBJ2-1	CASRPGRGDEQFF	TGCGCCAGCAGGCCAGGCCGAGGCGATGAGCAGTTCTTC
TRBV6-5	few	17	TRBD2	TRBJ2-1	CASSYPHSSGSKNEQFF	TGTGCCAGCAGTTACCCGCACTCTAGCGGGAGTAAGAATGAGCAGTTCTTC
TRBV3-1	few	11	.	TRBJ2-7	CASSQQYEQYF	TGTGCCAGCAGCCAACAGTACGAGCAGTACTTC
TRBV20-1	.	14	TRBD1	TRBJ1-6	CSPTTGAYNSPLHF	TGCAGTCCAACGACAGGGGCCTATAATTCACCCCTCCACTTT
TRBV5-6	.	18	TRBD2	TRBJ2-1	CASSLTSGRARYVNEQFF	TGTGCCAGCAGCTTGACTAGCGGGAGGGCTCGCTACGTCAATGAGCAGTTCTTC
TRBV3-1	.	14	.	TRBJ2-7	CASSDRGGAYEQYF	TGTGCCAGCAGTGATAGGGGTGGGGCCTACGAGCAGTACTTC
TRBV7-2	many	14	.	TRBJ1-1	CASRSQQTNTEAFF	TGTGCCAGCAGATCCCAACAGACTAACACTGAAGCTTTCTTT
TRBV12-3/TRBV12-4	few	16	.	TRBJ1-5	CASSPFGGASNQPQHF	TGTGCCAGCAGCCCCTTTGGAGGGGCGAGCAATCAGCCCCAGCATTTT
TRBV12-3/TRBV12-4	many	17	.	TRBJ2-5	CASSFGGPVGVGETQYF	TGTGCCAGCAGTTTTGGAGGACCCGTTGGGGTGGGAGAGACCCAGTACTTC
TRBV5-1	many	14	TRBD1	TRBJ1-2	CASSPGDRYYGYTF	TGCGCCAGCAGCCCAGGGGACAGATACTATGGCTACACCTTC
TRBV10-3	few	16	TRBD2	TRBJ2-7	CAISAIALAGMGEQYF	TGTGCCATCAGCGCTATCGCACTAGCGGGAATGGGCGAGCAGTACTTC
TRBV5-1	few	15	TRBD1	TRBJ2-3	CASSPGTGGVYTQYF	TGCGCCAGCAGCCCCGGGACAGGGGGCGTGTATACGCAGTATTTT
TRBV12-3/TRBV12-4	.	14	.	TRBJ1-2	CASSSGAGWYGYTF	TGTGCCAGCAGTTCCGGGGCAGGGTGGTATGGCTACACCTTC
TRBV5-1	few	15	.	TRBJ2-7	CASSLNSGIFYEQYF	TGCGCCAGCAGCTTGAACAGTGGAATATTCTACGAGCAGTACTTC
TRBV19	many	13	.	TRBJ2-1	CASSLLAYNEQFF	TGTGCCAGTAGTCTCCTAGCGTACAATGAGCAGTTCTTC
TRBV29-1	.	14	.	TRBJ2-7	CSVDKVGVSGEQYF	TGCAGCGTCGACAAGGTAGGGGTTTCGGGAGAGCAGTACTTC
TRBV19	few	13	.	TRBJ1-1	CASSIGGDTEAFF	TGTGCCAGTAGTATAGGAGGGGACACTGAAGCTTTCTTT
TRBV28	.	15	.	TRBJ1-1	CASTLTGTRGTEAFF	TGTGCCAGCACCCTTACCGGGACAAGGGGCACTGAAGCTTTCTTT
TRBV24-1	.	16	.	TRBJ2-2	CATSDLSGHLTGELFF	TGTGCCACCAGTGATTTATCGGGACACTTAACCGGGGAGCTGTTTTTT
TRBV7-9	few	13	.	TRBJ2-7	CASSLMPGGEQYF	TGTGCCAGCAGCTTAATGCCGGGCGGCGAGCAGTACTTC
TRBV20-1	many	14	TRBD2	TRBJ2-3	CSAQPGLAADTQYF	TGCAGTGCTCAGCCGGGACTAGCTGCAGATACGCAGTATTTT
TRBV6-2/TRBV6-3	.	20	TRBD1	TRBJ2-6	CASSYLRSGTGHSGANVLTF	TGTGCCAGCAGTTACCTCCGATCCGGGACAGGTCACTCTGGGGCCAACGTCCTGACTTTC
TRBV7-2	.	14	TRBD1	TRBJ1-2	CASSFRQGAYGYTF	TGTGCCAGCAGCTTCAGACAGGGGGCATATGGCTACACCTTC
TRBV20-1	.	17	.	TRBJ1-5	CSARQRTGAVVNQPQHF	TGCAGTGCTAGACAAAGGACGGGGGCTGTGGTCAATCAGCCCCAGCATTTT
TRBV10-3	.	16	TRBD1	TRBJ1-1	CAIRKTGGVENTEAFF	TGTGCCATCAGGAAGACAGGGGGCGTCGAGAACACTGAAGCTTTCTTT
TRBV19	few	17	TRBD1	TRBJ2-3	CASSTKGVGQGRDTQYF	TGTGCCAGTAGTACTAAGGGAGTAGGACAGGGAAGAGATACGCAGTATTTT